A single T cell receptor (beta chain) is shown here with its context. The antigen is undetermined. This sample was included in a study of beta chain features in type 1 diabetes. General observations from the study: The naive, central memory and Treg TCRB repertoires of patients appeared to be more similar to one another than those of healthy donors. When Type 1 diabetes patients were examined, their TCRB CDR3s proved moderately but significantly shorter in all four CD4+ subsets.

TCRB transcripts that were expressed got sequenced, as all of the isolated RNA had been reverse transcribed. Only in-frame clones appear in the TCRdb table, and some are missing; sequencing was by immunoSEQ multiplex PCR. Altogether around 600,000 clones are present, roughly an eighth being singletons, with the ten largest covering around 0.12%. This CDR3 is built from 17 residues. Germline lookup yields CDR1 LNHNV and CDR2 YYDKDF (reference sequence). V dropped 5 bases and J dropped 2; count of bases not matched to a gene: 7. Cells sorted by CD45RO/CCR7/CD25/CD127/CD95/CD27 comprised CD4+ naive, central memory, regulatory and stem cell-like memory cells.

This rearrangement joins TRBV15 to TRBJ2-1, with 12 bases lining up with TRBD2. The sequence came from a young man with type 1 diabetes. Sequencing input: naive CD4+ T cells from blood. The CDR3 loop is CATSLRTSGVAYNEQFF. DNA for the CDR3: TGTGCCACCAGCTTACGGACTAGCGGGGTAGCCTACAATGAGCAGTTCTTC. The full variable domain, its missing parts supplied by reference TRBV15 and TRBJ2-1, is DAMVIQNPRYQVTQFGKPVTLSCSQTLNHNVMYWYQQKSSQAPKLLFHYYDKDFNNEADTPDNFQSRRPNTSFCFLDIRSPGLGDTAMYLCATSLRTSGVAYNEQFFGPGTRLTVL.